This T cell receptor (beta chain) was profiled in a study of blood T cell repertoires in COVID-19. About the research overall: Donors in the United States, Italy and Spain gave samples during acute or convalescent COVID-19. Sources were T cells, B-cell-depleted T cells, or PBMCs; the material itself was cDNA or gDNA.

Germline assignment: CDR1 SGHRS and CDR2 YFSETQ. Trimming stripped 0 bases from V and 7 bases from J, with 8 bases between. The CDR3 sequence is 14 residues long. In the authors' workflow: Cell counts per sample came from amplifying reference gene primers. Assay used: immunoSEQ multiplex PCR; TCRdb lists only in-frame clones, some missing. V and J calls and clone size are those listed in that table; D and trimming were worked out from the DNA. The profile covers tens of thousands of clones, with roughly four fifths appearing a single time and 0.95% to 1.5% taken by the ten largest. The receptor comes from a woman at least 80 years old with acute or convalescent COVID-19. The specimen was peripheral blood. The V gene is TRBV5-1, the J gene TRBJ1-6, with no clear D. The chain's CDR3 is CASSLEIENSPLHF. The DNA for the CDR3 is TGCGCCAGCAGCTTGGAGATTGAGAATTCACCCCTCCACTTT.